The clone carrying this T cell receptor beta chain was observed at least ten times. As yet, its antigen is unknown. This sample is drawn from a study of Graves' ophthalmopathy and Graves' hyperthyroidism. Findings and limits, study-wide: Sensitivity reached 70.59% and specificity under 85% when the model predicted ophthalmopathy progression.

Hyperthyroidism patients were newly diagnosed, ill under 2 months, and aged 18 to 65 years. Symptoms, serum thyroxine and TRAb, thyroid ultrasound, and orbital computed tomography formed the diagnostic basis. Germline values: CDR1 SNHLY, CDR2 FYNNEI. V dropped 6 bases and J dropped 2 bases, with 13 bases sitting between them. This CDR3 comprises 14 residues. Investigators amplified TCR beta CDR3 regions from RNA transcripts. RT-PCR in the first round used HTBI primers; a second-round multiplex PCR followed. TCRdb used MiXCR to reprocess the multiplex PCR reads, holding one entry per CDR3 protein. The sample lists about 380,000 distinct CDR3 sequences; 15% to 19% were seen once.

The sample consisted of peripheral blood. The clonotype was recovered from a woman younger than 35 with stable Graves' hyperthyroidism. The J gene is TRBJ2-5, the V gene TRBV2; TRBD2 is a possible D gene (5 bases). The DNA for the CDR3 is TGTGCCAGCAGGATTAGCGTTCCTCAAGAGACCCAGTACTTC. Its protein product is CASRISVPQETQYF.